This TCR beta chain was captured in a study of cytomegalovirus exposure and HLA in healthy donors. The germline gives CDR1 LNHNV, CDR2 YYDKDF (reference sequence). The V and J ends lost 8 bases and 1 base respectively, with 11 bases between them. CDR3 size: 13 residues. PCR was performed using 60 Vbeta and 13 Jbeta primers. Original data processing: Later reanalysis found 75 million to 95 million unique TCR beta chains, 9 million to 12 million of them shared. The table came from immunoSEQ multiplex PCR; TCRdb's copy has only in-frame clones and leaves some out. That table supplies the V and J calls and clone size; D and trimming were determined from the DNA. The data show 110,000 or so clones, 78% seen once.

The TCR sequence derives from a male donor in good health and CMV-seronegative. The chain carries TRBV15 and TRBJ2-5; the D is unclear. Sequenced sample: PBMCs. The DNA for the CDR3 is TGTGCCACCTGCGACTTGCTCCAAGAGACCCAGTACTTC. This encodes CATCDLLQETQYF.